This T cell receptor (beta chain) was recorded in a study of T cell responses to AZD1222 COVID-19 vaccine. Repertoires were generated with immunoSEQ multiplex PCR, while TCRdb's copy carries only in-frame clones and drops some. The sample consists of some 150,000 clones, around nine tenths of them appearing once. The sample consisted of peripheral blood, taken on day 0 of AZD1222 vaccination. This clonotype was obtained from an adult in good health.

CDR3 protein: CASSPAGSSYNEQFF. CDR3 DNA sequence: TGTGCCAGTAGTCCCGCCGGGAGCTCCTACAATGAGCAGTTCTTC. The chain has TRBV19 and TRBJ2-1; maybe TRBD2 (6 bases). The V end lost 5 bases, the J end lost 0 bases, and 11 bases lay between the germline ends. CDR1 is LNHDA, CDR2 SQIVND, per germline (reference sequence). The CDR3 extends over 15 amino acids.